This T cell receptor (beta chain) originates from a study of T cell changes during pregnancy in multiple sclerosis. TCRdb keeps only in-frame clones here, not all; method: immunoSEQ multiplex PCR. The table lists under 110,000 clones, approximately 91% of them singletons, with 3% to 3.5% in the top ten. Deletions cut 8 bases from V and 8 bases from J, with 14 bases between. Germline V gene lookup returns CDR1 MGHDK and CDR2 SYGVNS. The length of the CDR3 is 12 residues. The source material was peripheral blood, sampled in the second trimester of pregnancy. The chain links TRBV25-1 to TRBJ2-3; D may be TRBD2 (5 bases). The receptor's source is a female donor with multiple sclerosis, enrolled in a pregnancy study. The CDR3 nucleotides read TGTGCCAGCGCCGCCGGGAAGGGTACGCAGTATTTT. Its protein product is CASAAGKGTQYF.